This TCR beta chain was identified in a study of blood T cell repertoires in COVID-19. V dropped 8 bases and J dropped 3 bases, with 8 bases sitting between them. This CDR3 is 11 amino acids long. Germline-derived CDR1 and CDR2 are MNHEY and SVGAGI. In the original processing: From reference gene primer amplification, estimates of nucleated cell counts were derived. Assay used: immunoSEQ multiplex PCR; TCRdb lists only in-frame clones, some missing. V and J calls and clone size are copied from that table; D and trimming were computed from the DNA. The profile shows 400,000 to 550,000 clones, roughly 85% of them singletons.

The gene calls are TRBV6-5 and TRBJ2-7; TRBD2 is a possible D gene (5 bases). This clonotype originated in a woman under 30 with acute COVID-19. The sequenced material came from PBMCs or T cells enriched from blood (not recorded which). The CDR3 loop is CASRADYEQYF. DNA of the CDR3: TGTGCCAGCCGAGCGGACTACGAGCAGTACTTC.